This entry describes one TCR beta chain. Its antigen is not identified. Germline CDR1 LGHNA, CDR2 YNFKEQ. The CDR3 runs 15 residues. The germline V and J ends were trimmed by 3 bases and 2 bases, with 14 bases remaining between them. These data come from a study of T cell responses to AZD1222 COVID-19 vaccine. Study-wide points: Baseline testing showed seropositivity in only 5 or 6 AZD1222 recipients. Spike-wide vaccine-associated CD4 TCRs dominated at 160-218 and 743-854. Donors were largely white British and mainly female; clonal diversity was possibly underestimated. Unmutated variant regions reportedly attract nearly half of all spike-specific TCRs.

Sequenced by immunoSEQ multiplex PCR; TCRdb stores in-frame clones only, minus some. The data contain 130,000 or so clones, around 89% of them singletons. This rearrangement joins TRBV4-2 to TRBJ2-7; TRBD1 or TRBD2 may be the D gene (6 bases each). Here the sequenced sample was peripheral blood, taken on day 0 of AZD1222 vaccination. The clonotype was recovered from an adult in good health. DNA for the CDR3: TGTGCCAGCAGCCACGGAGGGGGGTTTCCCTACGAGCAGTACTTC. It yields the protein CASSHGGGFPYEQYF.